The source of this T cell receptor beta chain is a study of cytomegalovirus exposure and HLA in healthy donors. Study-wide points: Cytomegalovirus association was listed for under 200 TCR beta chains. In a later analysis, a missense DCLRE1C variant was linked to TCR beta V- and J-gene trimming.

PCR amplification relied on 60 Vbeta primers (plus 13 Jbeta primers). The protocol was immunoSEQ multiplex PCR, while the TCRdb copy is restricted to in-frame clones and leaves out a portion. The sample holds approximately 27,000 clones, under 70% seen once. The germline CDR1 and CDR2 sequences are SQVTM and ANQGSEA. The CDR3 covers 12 residues. V was trimmed by 4 bases and J by 1 base, leaving 8 bases between them. About this clone itself: Its specificity is unknown.

Material for sequencing was PBMCs. The receptor was isolated from a woman in her forties or fifties in good health and CMV-seronegative. This chain connects TRBV29-1 to TRBJ2-7, with D unresolved. CDR3 region: CSVVYSSYEQYF. Here the CDR3 DNA reads TGCAGCGTTGTGTACAGTTCCTACGAGCAGTACTTC.